The 3 T cell receptor beta chains given below trace back to one sample, sequenced in a study of blood T cell repertoires in COVID-19. Some clones are missing from TCRdb's copy, which holds only in-frame ones; the method was immunoSEQ multiplex PCR. The data show approximately 390,000 clones, over 75% seen once. Sequencing used PBMCs or T cells enriched from blood (not recorded which). These receptors were obtained from a woman aged 35 to 49 with acute COVID-19.

The chain couples TRBV4-1 to TRBJ2-1; D may be TRBD2 (5 bases). V lost 1 base and J lost 6, with 13 bases in between. This CDR3 has 15 residues. Germline values: CDR1 MGHRA, CDR2 YSYEKL. The DNA of the CDR3 is TGCGCCAGCAGCCAAGTCCCCGGACTTGTCAATGAGCAGTTCTTC. This translates into CASSQVPGLVNEQFF.

The chain links TRBV29-1 to TRBJ2-2; 9 bases are shared with TRBD1. Germline V gene lookup returns CDR1 SQVTM and CDR2 ANQGSEA. Losses at the gene ends were 7 bases for V and 1 base for J; bases not matched to a gene: 4. The length of the CDR3 is 14 residues. CDR3: CSAEGQGNTGELFF. The CDR3 DNA reads TGCAGCGCCGAGGGACAGGGGAACACCGGGGAGCTGTTTTTT.

The gene calls are TRBV19 and TRBJ2-2; TRBD1 aligns across 9 bases. CDR3 length: 15 residues. Germline values: CDR1 LNHDA, CDR2 SQIVND (reference sequence). V trimming: 6 bases; J trimming: 1 base; junction bases outside the gene matches: 3. CDR3 bases: TGTGCCAGTAGAACGGGACAGGGGAACACCGGGGAGCTGTTTTTT. Translation gives CASRTGQGNTGELFF.